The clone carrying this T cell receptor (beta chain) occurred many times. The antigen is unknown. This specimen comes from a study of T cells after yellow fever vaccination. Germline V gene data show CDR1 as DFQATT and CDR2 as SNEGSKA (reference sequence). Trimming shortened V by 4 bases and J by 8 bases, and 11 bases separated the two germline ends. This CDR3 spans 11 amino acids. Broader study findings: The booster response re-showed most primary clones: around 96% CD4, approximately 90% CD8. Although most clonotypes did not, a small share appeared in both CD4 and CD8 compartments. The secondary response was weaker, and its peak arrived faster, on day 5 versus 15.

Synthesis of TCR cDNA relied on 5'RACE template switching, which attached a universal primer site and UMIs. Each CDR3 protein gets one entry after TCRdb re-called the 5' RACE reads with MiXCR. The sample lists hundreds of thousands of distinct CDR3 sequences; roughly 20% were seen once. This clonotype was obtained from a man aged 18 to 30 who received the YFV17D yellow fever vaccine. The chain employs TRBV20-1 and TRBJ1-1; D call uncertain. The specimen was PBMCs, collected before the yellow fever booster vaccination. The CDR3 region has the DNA TGCAGTGCTAAGGACCACCTGGAAGCTTTCTTT. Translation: CSAKDHLEAFF.